What follows is one T cell receptor beta chain and its context. This sample was included in a study of T cell changes during pregnancy in multiple sclerosis. The table came from immunoSEQ multiplex PCR; TCRdb's copy has only in-frame clones and leaves some out. The table has approximately 110,000 clones, roughly nine tenths seen once; the top ten hold around 3.2%. Trimming took 6 bases from V and 10 from J, leaving 16 bases between them. The length of the CDR3 is 13 residues. Per germline, CDR1 SGHVS and CDR2 FQNEAQ. Sequenced material: peripheral blood, taken after pregnancy. The TCR originated in a female donor with multiple sclerosis, enrolled in a pregnancy study. The V gene is TRBV7-8, the J gene TRBJ1-5, with D uncertain. The CDR3, as DNA: TGTGCCAGCAGTACCGCGGGGATCGCTCCCCAGCATTTT. This translates into CASSTAGIAPQHF.